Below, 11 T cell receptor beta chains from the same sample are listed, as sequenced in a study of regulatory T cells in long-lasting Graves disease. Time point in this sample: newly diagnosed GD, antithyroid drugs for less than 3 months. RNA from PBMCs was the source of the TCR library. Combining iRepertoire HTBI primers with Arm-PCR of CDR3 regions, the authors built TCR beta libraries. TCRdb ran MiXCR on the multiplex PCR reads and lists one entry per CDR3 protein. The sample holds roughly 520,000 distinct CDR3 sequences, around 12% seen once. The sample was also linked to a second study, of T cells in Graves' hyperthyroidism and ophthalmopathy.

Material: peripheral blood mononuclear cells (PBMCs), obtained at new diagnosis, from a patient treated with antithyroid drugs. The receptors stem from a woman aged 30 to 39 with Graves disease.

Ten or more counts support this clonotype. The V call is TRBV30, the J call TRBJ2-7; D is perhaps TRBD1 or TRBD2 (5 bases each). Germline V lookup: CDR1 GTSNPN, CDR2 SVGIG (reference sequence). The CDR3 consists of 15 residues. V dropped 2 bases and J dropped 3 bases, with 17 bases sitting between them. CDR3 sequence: CAWSPPGRPHYEQYF. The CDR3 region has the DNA TGTGCCTGGAGTCCCCCGGGACGTCCGCACTACGAGCAGTACTTC.

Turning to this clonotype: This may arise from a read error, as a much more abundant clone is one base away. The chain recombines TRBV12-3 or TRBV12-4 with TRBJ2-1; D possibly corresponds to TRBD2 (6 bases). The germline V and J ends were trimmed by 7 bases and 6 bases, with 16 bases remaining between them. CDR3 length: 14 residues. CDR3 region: CASTPSGVPNEQFF. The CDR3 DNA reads TGTGCCAGCACCCCCTCGGGGGTCCCCAATGAGCAGTTCTTC.

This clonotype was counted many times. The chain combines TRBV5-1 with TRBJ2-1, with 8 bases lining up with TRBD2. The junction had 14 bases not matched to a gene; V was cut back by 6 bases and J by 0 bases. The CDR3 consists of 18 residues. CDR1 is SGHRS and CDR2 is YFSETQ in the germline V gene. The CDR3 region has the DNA TGCGCCAGCATCGCAACTAGCGGTAGTTTAGGCTCCTACAATGAGCAGTTCTTC. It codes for CASIATSGSLGSYNEQFF.

The CDR3: CSVAWGSGRAHNEQFF. The CDR3 bases are TGCAGCGTTGCTTGGGGTAGCGGGAGGGCCCACAATGAGCAGTTCTTC. The chain recombines TRBV29-1 with TRBJ2-1, with 11 bases that match TRBD2. Germline CDR1 SQVTM, CDR2 ANQGSEA. The CDR3 is 16 amino acids. Unmatched junction bases numbered 10, after V lost 4 bases and J lost 5 bases.

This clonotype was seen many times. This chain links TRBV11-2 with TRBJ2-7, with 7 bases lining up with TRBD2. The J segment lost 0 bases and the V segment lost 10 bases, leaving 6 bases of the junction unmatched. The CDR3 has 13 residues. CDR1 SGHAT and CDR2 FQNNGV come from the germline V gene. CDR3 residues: CATKGGSSYEQYF. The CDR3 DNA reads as TGTGCCACCAAGGGCGGGAGCTCCTACGAGCAGTACTTC.

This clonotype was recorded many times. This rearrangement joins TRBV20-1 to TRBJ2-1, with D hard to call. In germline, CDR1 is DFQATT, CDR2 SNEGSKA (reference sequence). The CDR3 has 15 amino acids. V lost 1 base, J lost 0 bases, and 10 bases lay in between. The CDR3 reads CSARVVMRSYNEQFF. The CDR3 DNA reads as TGCAGTGCTAGAGTAGTCATGCGCTCCTACAATGAGCAGTTCTTC.

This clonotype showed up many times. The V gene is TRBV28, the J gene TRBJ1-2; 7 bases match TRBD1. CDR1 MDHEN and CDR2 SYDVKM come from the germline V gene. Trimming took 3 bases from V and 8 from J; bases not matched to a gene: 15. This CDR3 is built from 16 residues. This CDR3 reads CASSFGVEGARRGYTF. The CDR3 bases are TGTGCCAGCAGTTTTGGTGTGGAGGGGGCGAGGAGAGGCTACACCTTC.

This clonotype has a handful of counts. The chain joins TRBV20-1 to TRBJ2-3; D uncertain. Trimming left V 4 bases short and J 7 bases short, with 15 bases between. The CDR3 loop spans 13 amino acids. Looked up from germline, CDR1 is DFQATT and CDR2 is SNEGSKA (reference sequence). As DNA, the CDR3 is TGCAGTGCTACAACATCTAGAACCAATACGCAGTATTTT. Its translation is CSATTSRTNTQYF.

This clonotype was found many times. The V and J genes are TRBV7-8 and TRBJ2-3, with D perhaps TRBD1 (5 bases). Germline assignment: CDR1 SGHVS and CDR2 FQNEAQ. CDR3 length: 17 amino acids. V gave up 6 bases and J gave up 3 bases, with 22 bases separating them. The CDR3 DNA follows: TGTGCCAGCAGACACCTGACAGAAACCTTCTTAACAGATACGCAGTATTTT. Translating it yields CASRHLTETFLTDTQYF.

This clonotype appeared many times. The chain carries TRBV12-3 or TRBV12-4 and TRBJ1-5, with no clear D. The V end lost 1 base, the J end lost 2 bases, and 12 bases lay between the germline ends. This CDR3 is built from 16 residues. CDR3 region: CASSLVPRRGNQPQHF. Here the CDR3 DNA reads TGTGCCAGCAGTTTAGTGCCTCGGAGGGGCAATCAGCCCCAGCATTTT.

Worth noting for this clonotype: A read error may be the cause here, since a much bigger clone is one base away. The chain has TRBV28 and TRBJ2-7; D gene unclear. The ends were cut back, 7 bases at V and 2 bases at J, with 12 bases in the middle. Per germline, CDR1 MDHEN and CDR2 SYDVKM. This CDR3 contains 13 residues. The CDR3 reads CASTLSATYEQYF. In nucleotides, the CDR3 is TGTGCCAGCACCCTATCAGCGACCTACGAGCAGTACTTC.